What follows describes a single T cell receptor (beta chain). One end of the junction varies from germline; a read error may be responsible. TCRdb's copy holds only in-frame clones and misses some; the assay was immunoSEQ multiplex PCR. The data contain approximately 90,000 clones, approximately 86% of them singletons. CDR1 is SGHNT and CDR2 is YYREEE in the germline V gene (reference sequence). The CDR3 length is 12 residues. The entry originates in a study of blood T cell repertoires in COVID-19. About the study: Samples came from the United States, Italy and Spain, spanning acute and convalescent COVID-19.

The TCR sequence derives from a human donor in a cohort sampled during active COVID-19. The sample comprised peripheral blood. This chain uses TRBV5-4 with TRBJ1-1; D unresolved. CDR3 DNA sequence: TGTGCCAGCAGCTTGGGTCCCCTGAAGCTCCTCTTT. Translating it yields CASSLGPLKLLF.